This entry lists 22 T cell receptor beta chains sequenced from one sample in a study of T cells in Graves' hyperthyroidism and ophthalmopathy. Amplified regions were TCR beta CDR3 sequences from RNA transcripts. Carried out on the TCR CDR3, a first-round RT-PCR used the HTBI primer set. TCRdb reanalysed the multiplex PCR reads using MiXCR and keeps one entry per CDR3 protein. Of roughly 500,000 distinct CDR3 sequences in the sample, roughly 45% were seen once. The sequencing input was peripheral blood or thyroid tissue (not recorded which). These receptor sequences come from an adult woman with Graves' disease, either hyperthyroidism or ophthalmopathy (not recorded which).

In this sample, this clonotype turned up many times. The chain links TRBV28 to TRBJ1-5; D uncertain. This CDR3 is built from 14 residues. Trimming took off 7 bases at V and 4 bases at J, with 14 bases between the two ends. The V gene's germline CDR1 is MDHEN and CDR2 SYDVKM. The CDR3 DNA reads TGTGCCAGCACTAAGTCGACCTCTAATCAGCCCCAGCATTTT. Translation gives CASTKSTSNQPQHF.

The chain combines TRBV20-1 with TRBJ1-2; 9 bases align to TRBD1. Germline V gene data show CDR1 as DFQATT and CDR2 as SNEGSKA (reference sequence). J gave up 8 bases and V 0 bases, and 7 bases lay outside the gene matches. CDR3 length equals 14 residues. Written as DNA, the CDR3 is TGCAGTGCTAGAGATCGGGACAGGGAGGGCGGCTACACCTTC. This codes for CSARDRDREGGYTF.

V usage is TRBV5-1 and J usage is TRBJ1-2; 8 bases line up with TRBD1. This CDR3 comprises 15 residues. With V trimmed by 7 bases and J by 4 bases, 12 bases remained unmatched. The germline gives CDR1 SGHRS, CDR2 YFSETQ. As DNA, the CDR3 is TGCGCCAGCGCCATACCCGACAGGGGCGGCTATGGCTACACCTTC. Its protein product is CASAIPDRGGYGYTF. Supplemented by reference TRBV5-1 and TRBJ1-2, the full variable domain reads KAGVTQTPRYLIKTRGQQVTLSCSPISGHRSVSWYQQTPGQGLQFLFEYFSETQRNKGNFPGRFSGRQFSNSRSEMNVSTLELGDSALYLCASAIPDRGGYGYTFGSGTRLTVV.

This clonotype was seen ten or more times. This rearrangement joins TRBV12-3 or TRBV12-4 to TRBJ2-6; D is possibly TRBD1 (5 bases). The CDR3 has 15 amino acids. V shed 6 bases and J shed 6 bases, with 15 bases lying between them. CDR3 DNA sequence: TGTGCCAGCAGCTTATCTCAGGGATCGGCCAACGTCCTGACTTTC. Translated: CASSLSQGSANVLTF.

Only a few counts were recorded for this clonotype. The chain links TRBV29-1 to TRBJ2-7, with D possibly matching TRBD1 (7 bases). Germline assignment: CDR1 SQVTM and CDR2 ANQGSEA. CDR3 length: 13 amino acids. V gave up 4 bases and J gave up 3 bases, with 13 bases separating them. The CDR3: CSVAAGGSYEQYF. The CDR3 DNA follows: TGCAGCGTTGCGGCAGGGGGGAGCTACGAGCAGTACTTC.

This clonotype was seen many times. The CDR3 loop reads CASSGGPPGTGELFF. The CDR3 DNA reads TGTGCCAGCAGTGGGGGACCCCCGGGGACCGGGGAGCTGTTTTTT. The V and J genes are TRBV2 and TRBJ2-2; the D call may be TRBD1 or TRBD2 (5 bases each). CDR3 length equals 15 residues. Germline V lookup: CDR1 SNHLY, CDR2 FYNNEI. Trimming took 4 bases from V and 5 from J, leaving 14 bases between them. The full variable domain, completed using reference TRBV2 and TRBJ2-2, is EPEVTQTPSHQVTQMGQEVILRCVPISNHLYFYWYRQILGQKVEFLVSFYNNEISEKSEIFDDQFSVERPDGSNFTLKIRSTKLEDSAMYFCASSGGPPGTGELFFGEGSRLTVL.

This clonotype was counted ten times or more. The CDR3 loop reads CASSPSGTAEAFF. The DNA for the CDR3 is TGTGCCAGCAGCCCGTCCGGGACAGCTGAAGCTTTCTTT. J is TRBJ1-1 and V is TRBV7-9, with 7 bases aligning to TRBD1. Looked up from germline, CDR1 is SEHNR and CDR2 is FQNEAQ (reference sequence). The V segment lost 5 bases and the J segment 6 bases; nucleotides outside the gene matches: 6. This CDR3 has 13 amino acids.

The J gene is TRBJ1-1, the V gene TRBV11-1; D unclear. The CDR3 contains 15 residues. V lost 3 bases to trimming and J lost 0 bases, with 11 bases between them. The V gene's germline CDR1 is SGHAT and CDR2 FQDESV (reference sequence). The CDR3 DNA is TGTGCCAGCAGCTTCAACCTCGGACTGAACACTGAAGCTTTCTTT. Amino acid sequence: CASSFNLGLNTEAFF.

This clonotype was seen many times. The chain uses TRBV29-1 and TRBJ1-1, with D maybe TRBD1 (6 bases). The CDR3 length is 12 residues. The ends were cut back, 7 bases at V and 1 base at J, with 10 bases in the middle. Germline CDR1 reads SQVTM; CDR2 reads ANQGSEA. For the CDR3, the DNA is TGCAGCGACGCACAGGGGAACACTGAAGCTTTCTTT. Protein: CSDAQGNTEAFF.

With regard to this clonotype: A much more abundant neighbour one base away suggests this may be a read error. The V call is TRBV20-1, the J call TRBJ1-1; 12 bases are shared with TRBD1. The CDR3 has 13 residues. CDR1 and CDR2 (germline): DFQATT, SNEGSKA (reference sequence). As DNA, the CDR3 is TGCAGCGGGACAGGGGGCGCGAGCACTGAAGCTTTCTTT. This encodes CSGTGGASTEAFF.

The rearrangement joins TRBV29-1 to TRBJ2-7; the D gene is possibly TRBD1 (5 bases). CDR3 length: 13 residues. V lost 1 base and J lost 5, with 12 bases in between. CDR1 is SQVTM and CDR2 is ANQGSEA in the germline V gene. CDR3 coding DNA: TGCAGCGTTGAAGTACAGGCTGGCGACGAGCAGTACTTC. Its protein product is CSVEVQAGDEQYF.

This clonotype was seen ten or more times. The chain couples TRBV12-3 or TRBV12-4 to TRBJ1-2; D is ambiguous. The CDR3 sequence is 13 residues long. Trimming left V 6 bases short and J 5 bases short, with 13 bases between. The CDR3 loop reads CASRGDGEYGYTF. The CDR3 nucleotides read TGTGCCAGCAGAGGCGACGGAGAATATGGCTACACCTTC.

This clonotype was seen only a few times. V gene TRBV29-1 combines with J gene TRBJ2-5; 7 nucleotides align to TRBD2. Losses at the gene ends were 4 bases for V and 4 bases for J; bases not matched to a gene: 9. Germline V gives CDR1 SQVTM, CDR2 ANQGSEA. The CDR3 is 14 amino acids. CDR3 amino acids: CSVVPRAGAETQYF. CDR3 nucleotides: TGCAGCGTTGTCCCACGGGCGGGAGCAGAGACCCAGTACTTC.

The V gene is TRBV9, the J gene TRBJ2-5; D not certain. V was pared by 0 bases and J by 4 bases, with 16 bases between. Germline V gene lookup returns CDR1 SGDLS and CDR2 YYNGEE. The length of the CDR3 is 16 residues. The chain's CDR3 is CASSVDSSLYGETQYF. In nucleotides, the CDR3 is TGTGCCAGCAGCGTAGATAGCAGTTTATACGGAGAGACCCAGTACTTC.

About this clonotype: An end of the junction differs from the germline gene, which may be a read error. The rearrangement uses TRBV19 and TRBJ2-2; 8 bases match TRBD2. This CDR3 region has 15 residues. Germline V gene data show CDR1 as LNHDA and CDR2 as SQIVND (reference sequence). CDR3 sequence: CASSIVKREINEQFF. CDR3 DNA sequence: TGTGCCAGTAGTATCGTCAAGCGGGAGATCAATGAGCAGTTTTTT.

This clonotype was seen ten or more times. The chain is built from TRBV2 and TRBJ1-1; D not resolved. The CDR3 totals 15 residues. The germline V and J ends were trimmed by 2 bases and 3 bases, with 13 bases remaining between them. Per the germline V gene, CDR1 is SNHLY and CDR2 is FYNNEI. CDR3 in amino acids: CASSEWTVVDTEAFF. The CDR3 DNA reads TGTGCCAGCAGTGAATGGACCGTGGTAGACACTGAAGCTTTCTTT. Using reference TRBV2 and TRBJ1-1 for the parts outside the CDR3, the full variable domain is EPEVTQTPSHQVTQMGQEVILRCVPISNHLYFYWYRQILGQKVEFLVSFYNNEISEKSEIFDDQFSVERPDGSNFTLKIRSTKLEDSAMYFCASSEWTVVDTEAFFGQGTRLTVV.

This clonotype was seen a handful of times. The CDR3 nucleotides read TGTGCCAGCGGGGGGTCGGACACTGAAGCTTTCTTT. Residues: CASGGSDTEAFF. The gene calls are TRBV28 and TRBJ1-1, with D tentatively TRBD1 (5 bases). Trimming pared 8 bases from V and 3 bases from J, leaving 10 bases between. The CDR3 is made up of 12 amino acids. The V gene's germline CDR1 is MDHEN and CDR2 SYDVKM. The full variable domain, rest sourced from reference TRBV28 and TRBJ1-1, is DVKVTQSSRYLVKRTGEKVFLECVQDMDHENMFWYRQDPGLGLRLIYFSYDVKMKEKGDIPEGYSVSREKKERFSLILESASTNQTSMYLCASGGSDTEAFFGQGTRLTVV.

This clonotype was seen only a few times. V and J are TRBV3-1 and TRBJ2-2, with a possible D match to TRBD2 (5 bases). Germline assignment: CDR1 LGHDT and CDR2 YNNKEL (reference sequence). Trimming pared 11 bases from V and 7 bases from J, leaving 14 bases between. This CDR3 has 12 amino acids. As DNA, the CDR3 is TGTGCCTCCCACTACGCGGGCGGGGAGCTGTTTTTT. Its protein product is CASHYAGGELFF. The entire variable domain, with the rest obtained from reference TRBV3-1 and TRBJ2-2, is as follows: DTAVSQTPKYLVTQMGNDKSIKCEQNLGHDTMYWYKQDSKKFLKIMFSYNNKELIINETVPNRFSPKSPDKAHLNLHINSLELGDSAVYFCASHYAGGELFFGEGSRLTVL.

This clonotype has just a few counts. The rearrangement uses TRBV5-1 and TRBJ1-1, with D perhaps TRBD1 (6 bases). Germline lookup yields CDR1 SGHRS and CDR2 YFSETQ. This CDR3 has 13 amino acids. Trimming removed 4 bases from V and 5 bases from J, with 12 bases in between. The CDR3 sequence is CASSPLRGTEAFF. In DNA, the CDR3 is TGCGCCAGCAGCCCACTTAGGGGGACTGAAGCTTTCTTT.

The chain couples TRBV7-9 to TRBJ1-1; the D gene is possibly TRBD1 (6 bases). The CDR3 has 17 residues. The germline V and J ends were trimmed by 2 bases and 0 bases, with 16 bases remaining between them. Germline CDR1 is SEHNR and CDR2 is FQNEAQ (reference sequence). The CDR3 DNA reads as TGTGCCAGCAGCTTACCGACAGGCGGGGATATGAACACTGAAGCTTTCTTT. Translated, it gives CASSLPTGGDMNTEAFF.

The chain links TRBV19 to TRBJ2-7; D not resolved. This CDR3 is built from 14 residues. Trimming took off 9 bases at V and 5 bases at J, with 20 bases between the two ends. CDR1 LNHDA and CDR2 SQIVND come from the germline V gene (reference sequence). In nucleotides, the CDR3 is TGTGCCAGCAGCCCGGATGGGTGGTCGGACGAGCAGTACTTC. Translated: CASSPDGWSDEQYF.

The rearrangement joins TRBV18 to TRBJ1-2, with TRBD1 matching 7 bases. This CDR3 has 16 residues. V gave up 3 bases and J gave up 8 bases; unmatched junction bases: 15. The germline gives CDR1 KGHSH, CDR2 LQKENI. CDR3 residues: CASSPQHNRGTGGYTF. CDR3 in DNA: TGTGCCAGCTCACCTCAGCACAACAGGGGTACTGGAGGCTACACCTTC. Full variable domain (remainder filled in from reference TRBV18 and TRBJ1-2): NAGVMQNPRHLVRRRGQEARLRCSPMKGHSHVYWYRQLPEEGLKFMVYLQKENIIDESGMPKERFSAEFPKEGPSILRIQQVVRGDSAAYFCASSPQHNRGTGGYTFGSGTRLTVV.